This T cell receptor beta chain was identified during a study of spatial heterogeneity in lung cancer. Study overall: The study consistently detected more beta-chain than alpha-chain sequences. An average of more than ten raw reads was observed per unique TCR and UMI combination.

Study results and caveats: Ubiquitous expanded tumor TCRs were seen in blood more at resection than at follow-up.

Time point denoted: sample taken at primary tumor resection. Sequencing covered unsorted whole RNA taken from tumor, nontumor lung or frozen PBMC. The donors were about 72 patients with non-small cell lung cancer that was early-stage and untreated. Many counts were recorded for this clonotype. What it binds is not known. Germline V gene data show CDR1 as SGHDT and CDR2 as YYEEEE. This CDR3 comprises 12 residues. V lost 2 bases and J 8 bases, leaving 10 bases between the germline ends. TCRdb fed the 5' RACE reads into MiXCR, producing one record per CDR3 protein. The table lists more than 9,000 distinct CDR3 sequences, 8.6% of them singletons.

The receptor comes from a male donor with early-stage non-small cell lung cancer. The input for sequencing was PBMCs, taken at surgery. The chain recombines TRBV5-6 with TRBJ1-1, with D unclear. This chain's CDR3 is CASSFFQQEAFF. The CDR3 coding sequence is TGTGCCAGCAGCTTTTTTCAGCAGGAAGCTTTCTTT.